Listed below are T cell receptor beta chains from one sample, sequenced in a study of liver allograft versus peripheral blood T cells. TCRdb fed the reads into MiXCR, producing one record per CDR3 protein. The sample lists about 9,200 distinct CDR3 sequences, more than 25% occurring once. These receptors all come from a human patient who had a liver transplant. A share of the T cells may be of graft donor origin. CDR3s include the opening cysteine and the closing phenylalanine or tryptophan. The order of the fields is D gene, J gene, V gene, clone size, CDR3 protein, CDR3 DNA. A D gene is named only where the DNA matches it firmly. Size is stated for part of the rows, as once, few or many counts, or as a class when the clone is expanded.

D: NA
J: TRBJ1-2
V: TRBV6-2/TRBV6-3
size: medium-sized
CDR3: CAHAVAANYGYTF
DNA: TGTGCCCACGCAGTCGCGGCTAACTATGGCTACACCTTC

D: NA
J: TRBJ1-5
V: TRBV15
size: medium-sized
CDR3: CATSRAQGTFNQPQHF
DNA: TGTGCCACCAGCAGAGCTCAGGGTACGTTTAATCAGCCCCAGCATTTT

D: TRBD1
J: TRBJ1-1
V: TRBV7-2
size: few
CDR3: CASSLETGVIMNTEAFF
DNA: TGTGCCAGCAGCTTAGAGACAGGGGTGATTATGAACACTGAAGCTTTCTTT

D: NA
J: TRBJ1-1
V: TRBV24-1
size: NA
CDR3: CATSEKKLGSLGLASNTEAFF
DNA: TGTGCCACCAGTGAGAAAAAATTGGGCTCGTTGGGGCTTGCTTCGAACACTGAAGCTTTCTTT

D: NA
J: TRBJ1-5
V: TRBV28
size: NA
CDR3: CASSLGIGTENQPQHF
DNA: TGTGCCAGCAGTTTGGGGATCGGGACCGAAAATCAGCCCCAGCATTTT

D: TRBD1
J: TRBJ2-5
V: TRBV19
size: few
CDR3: CASMGTGTAMGETQYF
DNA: TGTGCCAGTATGGGAACCGGGACAGCCATGGGAGAGACCCAGTACTTC

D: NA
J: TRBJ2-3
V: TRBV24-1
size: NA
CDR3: CATSDFREMQYF
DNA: TGTGCCACCAGTGATTTCCGGGAGATGCAGTATTTT

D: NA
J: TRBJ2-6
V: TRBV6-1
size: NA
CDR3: CASSRQLQGPGANVLTF
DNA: TGTGCCAGCAGTCGCCAATTACAGGGTCCTGGGGCCAACGTCCTGACTTTC

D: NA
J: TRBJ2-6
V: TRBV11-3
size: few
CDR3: CASSLGNSGANVLTF
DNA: TGTGCCAGCAGCTTAGGTAACTCTGGGGCCAACGTCCTGACTTTC

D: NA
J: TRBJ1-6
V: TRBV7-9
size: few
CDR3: CASSTDFGSPLHF
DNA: TGTGCCAGCAGCACGGACTTCGGTTCACCCCTCCACTTT

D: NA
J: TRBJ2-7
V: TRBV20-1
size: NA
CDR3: CSARVAGTVYEQYF
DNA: TGCAGTGCTAGAGTTGCGGGAACGGTATACGAGCAGTACTTC

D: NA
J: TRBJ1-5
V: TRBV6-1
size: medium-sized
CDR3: CASSESIGNQPQHF
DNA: TGTGCCAGCAGTGAATCGATAGGGAATCAGCCCCAGCATTTT

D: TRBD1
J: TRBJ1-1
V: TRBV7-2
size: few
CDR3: CASSSGGQYTEAFF
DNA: TGTGCCAGCAGCTCGGGGGGACAGTACACTGAAGCTTTCTTT

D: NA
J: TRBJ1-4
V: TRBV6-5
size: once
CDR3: CASVGATNEKLFF
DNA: TGTGCCAGCGTGGGGGCCACTAATGAAAAACTGTTTTTT

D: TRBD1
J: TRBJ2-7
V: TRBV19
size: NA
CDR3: CASRPGQSSYEQYF
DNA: TGTGCCAGTAGACCGGGACAGAGCTCCTACGAGCAGTACTTC

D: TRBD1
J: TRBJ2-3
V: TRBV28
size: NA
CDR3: CASSRQGIGTDTKYF
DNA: TGTGCCAGCAGTAGACAGGGGATAGGGACAGATACGAAGTATTTT